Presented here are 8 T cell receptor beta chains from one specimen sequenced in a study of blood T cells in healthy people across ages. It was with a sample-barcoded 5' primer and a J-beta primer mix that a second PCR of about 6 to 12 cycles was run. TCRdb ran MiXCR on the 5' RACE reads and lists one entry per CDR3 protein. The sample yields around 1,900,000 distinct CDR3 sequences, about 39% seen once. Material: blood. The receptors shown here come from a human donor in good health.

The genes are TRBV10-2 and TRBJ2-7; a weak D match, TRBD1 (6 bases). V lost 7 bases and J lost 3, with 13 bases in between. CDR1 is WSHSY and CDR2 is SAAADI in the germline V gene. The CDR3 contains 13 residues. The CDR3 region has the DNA TGCGCCAGCAACAGACAGGAAGACTACGAGCAGTACTTC. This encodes CASNRQEDYEQYF.

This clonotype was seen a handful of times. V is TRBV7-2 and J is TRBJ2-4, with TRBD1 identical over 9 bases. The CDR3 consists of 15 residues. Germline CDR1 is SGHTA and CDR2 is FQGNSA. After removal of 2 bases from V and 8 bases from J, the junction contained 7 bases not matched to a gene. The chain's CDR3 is CASSLMGQGVDIQYF. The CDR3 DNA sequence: TGTGCCAGCAGCTTAATGGGACAGGGTGTGGACATTCAGTACTTC. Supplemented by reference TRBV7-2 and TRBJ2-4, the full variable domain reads GAGVSQSPSNKVTEKGKDVELRCDPISGHTALYWYRQSLGQGLEFLIYFQGNSAPDKSGLPSDRFSAERTGGSVSTLTIQRTQQEDSAVYLCASSLMGQGVDIQYFGAGTRLSVL.

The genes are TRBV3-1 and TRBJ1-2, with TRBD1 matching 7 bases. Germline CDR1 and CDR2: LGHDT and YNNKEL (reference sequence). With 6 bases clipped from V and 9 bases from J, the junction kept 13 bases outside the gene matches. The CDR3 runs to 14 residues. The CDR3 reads CASSYIDREGSYTF. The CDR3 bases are TGTGCCAGCAGTTACATCGACAGGGAGGGTAGCTACACCTTC.

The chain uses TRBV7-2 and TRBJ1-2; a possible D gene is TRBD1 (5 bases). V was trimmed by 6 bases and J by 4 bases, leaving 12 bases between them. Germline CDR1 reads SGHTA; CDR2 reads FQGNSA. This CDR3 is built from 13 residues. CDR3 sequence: CASRMTAPYGYTF. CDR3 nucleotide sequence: TGTGCCAGCAGGATGACAGCACCCTATGGCTACACCTTC.

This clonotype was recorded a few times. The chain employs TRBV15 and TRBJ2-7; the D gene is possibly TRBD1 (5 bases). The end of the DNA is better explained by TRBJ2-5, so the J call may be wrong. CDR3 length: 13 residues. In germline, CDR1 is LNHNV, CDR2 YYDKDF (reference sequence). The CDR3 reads CATSMRQMETQYF. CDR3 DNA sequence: TGTGCCACCAGCATGAGACAGATGGAGACCCAGTACTTC.

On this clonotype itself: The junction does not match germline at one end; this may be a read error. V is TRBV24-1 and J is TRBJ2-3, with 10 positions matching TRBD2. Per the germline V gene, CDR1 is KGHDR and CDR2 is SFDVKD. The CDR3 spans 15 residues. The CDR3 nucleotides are TGTACCACCAGGCCCACTAGCGGGGACACAGATACGCAGTATTTT. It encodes CTTRPTSGDTDTQYF.

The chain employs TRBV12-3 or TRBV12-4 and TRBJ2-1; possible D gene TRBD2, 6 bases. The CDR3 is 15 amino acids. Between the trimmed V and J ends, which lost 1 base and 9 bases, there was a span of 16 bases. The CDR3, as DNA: TGTGCCAGCAGTTTAGGTCCGGAGGGGAGTAGTGAGCAGTTCTTC. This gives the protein CASSLGPEGSSEQFF.

The CDR3 here is CASGYLGNGYTF. The CDR3 DNA reads TGTGCCAGCGGATATCTTGGGAATGGCTACACCTTC. The V gene is TRBV27, the J gene TRBJ1-2; no clear D. Looked up from germline, CDR1 is MNHEY and CDR2 is SMNVEV (reference sequence). The CDR3 spans 12 residues. V was shortened by 8 bases and J by 6 bases, with 13 bases between the two germline ends.